Shown below are 4 T cell receptor beta chains from a single sample sequenced in a study of control samples from healthy donors and cancer patients. Sequencing was performed with immunoSEQ multiplex PCR; in TCRdb, only in-frame clones are kept and a portion is missing. The table records about 98,000 clones, over 60% of them present only once. Sequenced: blood. Receptors originate from a woman in her twenties or thirties in good health.

The V and J genes are TRBV5-1 and TRBJ2-1, with no clear D. The CDR3 runs to 11 residues. Looked up from germline, CDR1 is SGHRS and CDR2 is YFSETQ. Trimming took off 0 bases at V and 7 bases at J, with 2 bases between the two ends. The CDR3 region is CASSLENEQFF. The CDR3 bases are TGCGCCAGCAGCTTGGAGAATGAGCAGTTCTTC.

The chain combines TRBV5-1 with TRBJ2-1, with unresolved D. Germline V lookup: CDR1 SGHRS, CDR2 YFSETQ. With 4 bases removed from V and 0 bases from J, the gap between germline ends came to 14 bases. The CDR3 spans 16 residues. In nucleotides, the CDR3 is TGCGCCAGCAGCGCTCTATCTACGTCCTCCTACAATGAGCAGTTCTTC. As protein: CASSALSTSSYNEQFF.

On this clone: A junction end diverges from the germline sequence, so it may reflect a read error. This chain links TRBV7-7 with TRBJ2-1; D is possibly TRBD1 (6 bases). The V gene's germline CDR1 is SSHAT and CDR2 FNYEAQ (reference sequence). The CDR3 is 15 residues long. This chain's CDR3 is CASSLDRSSYNEQFF. CDR3 coding DNA: TGTGCTAGCAGCCTAGACAGGTCCTCCTACAATGAGCAGTTCTTC.

The chain has TRBV19 and TRBJ2-2; weak D call: TRBD1 (5 bases). CDR3 size: 17 residues. Trimming removed 3 bases from V and 1 base from J, with 15 bases in between. Germline lookup yields CDR1 LNHDA and CDR2 SQIVND (reference sequence). The CDR3 coding sequence is TGTGCCAGTAGTATGAGACAGAGCAATTTGAACACCGGGGAGCTGTTTTTT. Protein sequence: CASSMRQSNLNTGELFF.